This T cell receptor beta chain was retrieved from a study of human T cells and chemical hapten exposure. Via MiXCR, TCRdb re-called the RACE reads, giving one row per CDR3 protein. The sample carries more than 70,000 distinct CDR3 sequences, about 11% recorded once. This clonotype was detected ten times or more. Germline V gene sequence: CDR1 SGHTA, CDR2 FQGTGA. With V trimmed by 5 bases and J by 7 bases, 9 bases remained unmatched. CDR3 length: 15 amino acids. The time point was: patch test 1, 2 weeks after DPC sensitization. Stated treatment: therapeutic diphenylcyclopropenone sensitization with weekly scalp DPC. RNA extraction used unfractionated whole blood as the source of total RNA.

The chain employs TRBV7-3 and TRBJ2-7; 12 nucleotides line up with TRBD1. Sequencing was performed on whole blood, taken in connection with sensitization to the hapten diphenylcyclopropenone (DPC). The source is an older woman with alopecia areata. Some clones in this sample may be carry-over from other donors' samples. The CDR3 is CASSSPGTGGYEQYF. CDR3 sequence (DNA): TGTGCCAGCAGCAGTCCCGGGACAGGGGGCTATGAGCAGTACTTC. Combining the CDR3 with reference TRBV7-3 and TRBJ2-7 gives the whole variable domain GAGVSQTPSNKVTEKGKYVELRCDPISGHTALYWYRQSLGQGPEFLIYFQGTGAADDSGLPNDRFFAVRPEGSVSTLKIQRTERGDSAVYLCASSSPGTGGYEQYFGPGTRLTVT.